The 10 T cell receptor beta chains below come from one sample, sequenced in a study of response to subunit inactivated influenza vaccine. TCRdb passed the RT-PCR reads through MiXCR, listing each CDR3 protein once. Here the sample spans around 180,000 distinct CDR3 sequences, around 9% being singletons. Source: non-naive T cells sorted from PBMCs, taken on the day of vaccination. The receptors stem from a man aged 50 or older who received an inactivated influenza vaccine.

The CDR3 region has the DNA TGTGCCAGCAGGACGGAGAGCTCCTACGAGCAGTACTTC. Translating it yields CASRTESSYEQYF. This sequence joins TRBV6-1 and TRBJ2-7; no clear D. The CDR3 is 13 amino acids. V was trimmed by 6 bases and J by 0 bases, leaving 9 bases between them. The germline V gene encodes CDR1 MNHNS and CDR2 SASEGT.

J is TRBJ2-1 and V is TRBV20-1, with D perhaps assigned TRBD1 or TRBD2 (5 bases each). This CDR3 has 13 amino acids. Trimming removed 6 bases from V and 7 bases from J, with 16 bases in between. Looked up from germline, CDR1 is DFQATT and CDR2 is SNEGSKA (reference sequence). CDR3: CSANDWGPNEQFF. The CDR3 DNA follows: TGCAGTGCGAATGACTGGGGACCGAATGAGCAGTTCTTC.

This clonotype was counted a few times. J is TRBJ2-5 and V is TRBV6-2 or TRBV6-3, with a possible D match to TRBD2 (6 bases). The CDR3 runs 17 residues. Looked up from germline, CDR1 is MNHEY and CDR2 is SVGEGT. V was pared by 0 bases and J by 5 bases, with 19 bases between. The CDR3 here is CASSYSLKSGPVETQYF. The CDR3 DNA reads TGTGCCAGCAGTTACTCCTTAAAAAGCGGGCCAGTGGAGACCCAGTACTTC.

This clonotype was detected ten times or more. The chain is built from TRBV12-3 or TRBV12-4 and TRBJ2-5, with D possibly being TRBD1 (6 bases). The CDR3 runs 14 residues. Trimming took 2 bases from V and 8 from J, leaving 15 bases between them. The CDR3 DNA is TGTGCCAGCAGTTTAAGGGGGACCCAAGGTACCCAGTACTTC. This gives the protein CASSLRGTQGTQYF.

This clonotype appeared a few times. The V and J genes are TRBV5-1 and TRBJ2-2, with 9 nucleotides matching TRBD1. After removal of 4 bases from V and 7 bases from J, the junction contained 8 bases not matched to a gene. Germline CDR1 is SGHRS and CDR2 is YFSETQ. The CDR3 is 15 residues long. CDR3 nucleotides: TGCGCCAGCAGCCCCCCGGGACAGGGTATCGGGGAGCTGTTTTTT. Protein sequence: CASSPPGQGIGELFF.

CDR3 coding DNA: TGCAGTGCTAGAGATTTCGACGGTGTAAGGGGTCAGCCCCAGCATTTT. Protein sequence: CSARDFDGVRGQPQHF. The chain has TRBV20-1 and TRBJ1-5; D perhaps matches TRBD1 (5 bases). There are 16 residues in the CDR3. Per germline, CDR1 DFQATT and CDR2 SNEGSKA (reference sequence). Trimming stripped 0 bases from V and 6 bases from J, with 18 bases between.

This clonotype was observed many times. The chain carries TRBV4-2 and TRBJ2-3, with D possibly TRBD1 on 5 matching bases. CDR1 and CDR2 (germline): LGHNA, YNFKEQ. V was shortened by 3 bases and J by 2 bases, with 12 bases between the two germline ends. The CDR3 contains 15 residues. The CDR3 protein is CASSQTQESTDTQYF. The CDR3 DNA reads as TGTGCCAGCAGCCAGACACAGGAGTCCACAGATACGCAGTATTTT.

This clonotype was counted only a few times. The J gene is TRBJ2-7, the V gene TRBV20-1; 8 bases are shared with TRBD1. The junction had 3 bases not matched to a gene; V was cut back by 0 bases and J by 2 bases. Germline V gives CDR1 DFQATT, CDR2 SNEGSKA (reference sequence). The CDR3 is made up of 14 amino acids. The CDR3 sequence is CSARERTGTYEQYF. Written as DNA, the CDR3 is TGCAGTGCTAGAGAACGGACAGGGACCTACGAGCAGTACTTC.

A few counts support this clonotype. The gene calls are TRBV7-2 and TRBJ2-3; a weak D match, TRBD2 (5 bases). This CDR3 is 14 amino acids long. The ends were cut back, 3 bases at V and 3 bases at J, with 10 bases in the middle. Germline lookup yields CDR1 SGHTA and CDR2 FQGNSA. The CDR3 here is CASSFLPGTDTQYF. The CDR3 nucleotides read TGTGCCAGCAGCTTTTTGCCGGGGACAGATACGCAGTATTTT.

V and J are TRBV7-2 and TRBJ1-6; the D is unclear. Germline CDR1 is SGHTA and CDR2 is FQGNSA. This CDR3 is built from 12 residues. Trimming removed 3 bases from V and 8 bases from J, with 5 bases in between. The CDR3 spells CASSFGDSPLHF. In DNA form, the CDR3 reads TGTGCCAGCAGCTTTGGGGATTCACCCCTCCACTTT.